These 20 T cell receptor beta chains were sequenced from one sample in a study of cytotoxic CD8 clonotypes in ibrutinib-treated CLL. Profiled with immunoSEQ multiplex PCR; TCRdb holds only in-frame clones, not every one. The top ten hold roughly 50% of the sample, which has some 23,000 clones, approximately 70% seen once. Specimen: PBMCs, collected at disease progression, from a patient treated with ibrutinib. The receptor source for this set is a human donor with chronic lymphocytic leukemia.

This clone showed up just a few times. Here the CDR3 reads CASSPPGTGYEQYF. CDR3 nucleotides: TGTGCCAGCAGCCCCCCCGGGACGGGCTACGAGCAGTACTTC. V is TRBV5-6 and J is TRBJ2-7; either TRBD1 or TRBD2 may fit D (5 bases each). V lost 4 bases to trimming and J lost 3 bases, with 14 bases between them. CDR1 is SGHDT and CDR2 is YYEEEE in the germline V gene. The CDR3 runs to 14 residues. The full variable domain, rest sourced from reference TRBV5-6 and TRBJ2-7, is DAGVTQSPTHLIKTRGQQVTLRCSPKSGHDTVSWYQQALGQGPQFIFQYYEEEERQRGNFPDRFSGHQFPNYSSELNVNALLLGDSALYLCASSPPGTGYEQYFGPGTRLTVT.

This chain links TRBV18 with TRBJ2-2; D not certain. Germline CDR1 is KGHSH and CDR2 is LQKENI. The CDR3 has 12 residues. The CDR3 region has the DNA TGTGCGAGTCAGCCGAACACCGGGGAGCTGTTTTTT. Residues: CASQPNTGELFF.

The rearrangement uses TRBV27 and TRBJ2-3; no firm D call. Germline-derived CDR1 and CDR2 are MNHEY and SMNVEV (reference sequence). The V end lost 8 bases, the J end lost 0 bases, and 6 bases lay between the germline ends. The CDR3 is 12 residues long. The CDR3 loop reads CASAHSTDTQYF. As DNA, the CDR3 is TGTGCCAGCGCCCATAGCACAGATACGCAGTATTTT.

The chain employs TRBV7-2 and TRBJ1-1; D unresolved. The length of the CDR3 is 14 residues. The germline CDR1 and CDR2 sequences are SGHTA and FQGNSA. Trimming cost V 1 base and J 3 bases, with 9 bases left between them. The CDR3 bases are TGTGCCAGCAGCTTAGACGGACGGTACACTGAAGCTTTCTTT. This translates into CASSLDGRYTEAFF.

V usage is TRBV9 and J usage is TRBJ2-5; 7 bases map to TRBD1. The CDR3 length is 15 residues. The germline CDR1 and CDR2 sequences are SGDLS and YYNGEE. The J segment lost 0 bases and the V segment lost 4 bases, leaving 6 bases of the junction unmatched. The CDR3 sequence: CASSFLGQHQETQYF. CDR3 nucleotide sequence: TGTGCCAGCAGCTTCCTGGGACAGCACCAAGAGACCCAGTACTTC.

The V gene is TRBV18, the J gene TRBJ1-1, with D maybe TRBD1 (6 bases). Germline lookup yields CDR1 KGHSH and CDR2 LQKENI. CDR3 length equals 15 residues. Trimming took 2 bases from V and 2 from J, leaving 12 bases between them. This chain's CDR3 is CASSPGGAGNTEAFF. CDR3 nucleotides: TGTGCCAGCTCACCAGGGGGGGCGGGAAACACTGAAGCTTTCTTT.

CDR3 protein: CAWTGQGAYNSPLHF. For the CDR3, the DNA is TGTGCCTGGACAGGACAGGGGGCTTATAATTCACCCCTCCACTTT. This rearrangement joins TRBV30 to TRBJ1-6; 11 positions agree with TRBD1. The CDR3 covers 15 residues. V lost 4 bases and J lost 4; bases outside the gene matches: 3. In germline, CDR1 is GTSNPN, CDR2 SVGIG (reference sequence).

The chain links TRBV11-2 to TRBJ1-6; D is undetermined. The CDR3 extends over 13 amino acids. Germline CDR1 reads SGHAT; CDR2 reads FQNNGV. Trimming shortened V by 8 bases and J by 0 bases, and 5 bases separated the two germline ends. CDR3 sequence reads: CASASSYNSPLHF. DNA of the CDR3: TGTGCCAGCGCCAGCTCCTATAATTCACCCCTCCACTTT.

With respect to this clone: Other DNA sequences from this sample encode an identical CDR3 as well. The chain recombines TRBV5-1 with TRBJ1-2; D not certain. Germline V gene lookup returns CDR1 SGHRS and CDR2 YFSETQ. The CDR3 sequence is 13 residues long. Trimming stripped 0 bases from V and 2 bases from J, with 5 bases between. The CDR3 region has the DNA TGCGCCAGCAGCTTGGGACAAAACTATGGCTACACCTTC. Protein sequence: CASSLGQNYGYTF. The variable domain in full, with the rest retrieved from reference TRBV5-1 and TRBJ1-2, is KAGVTQTPRYLIKTRGQQVTLSCSPISGHRSVSWYQQTPGQGLQFLFEYFSETQRNKGNFPGRFSGRQFSNSRSEMNVSTLELGDSALYLCASSLGQNYGYTFGSGTRLTVV.

J is TRBJ1-2 and V is TRBV28; D is ambiguous. The CDR3 is 11 amino acids. V lost 6 bases and J 0 bases, leaving 2 bases between the germline ends. Germline-derived CDR1 and CDR2 are MDHEN and SYDVKM. The CDR3 DNA is TGTGCCAGCAGATCTAACTATGGCTACACCTTC. This sequence encodes CASRSNYGYTF.

This clone was seen just once. V usage is TRBV5-1 and J usage is TRBJ1-2, with D perhaps TRBD1 (5 bases). Germline loops: CDR1 SGHRS, CDR2 YFSETQ. The CDR3 spans 15 residues. The ends were cut back, 1 base at V and 3 bases at J, with 13 bases in the middle. CDR3 sequence: CASSLMGPIDYGYTF. In DNA form, the CDR3 reads TGCGCCAGCAGCTTGATGGGACCAATCGACTATGGCTACACCTTC.

The rearrangement uses TRBV18 and TRBJ1-6; 8 bases fit TRBD1. V lost 8 bases, J lost 7 bases, and 4 bases stayed unmatched. There are 13 residues in the CDR3. Germline CDR1 KGHSH, CDR2 LQKENI. The CDR3, as DNA: TGTGCCAGCCGACAGGGGACCAATTCACCCCTCCACTTT. This encodes CASRQGTNSPLHF.

The rearrangement links TRBV7-6 to TRBJ2-7; 7 nucleotides agree with TRBD1. The V and J ends lost 1 base and 0 bases, in that order; junction bases with no gene match: 0. The CDR3 spans 14 residues. Germline CDR1 reads SGHVS; CDR2 reads FNYEAQ. CDR3 in amino acids: CASSLGTGSYEQYF. The CDR3 DNA reads TGTGCCAGCAGCTTAGGGACAGGCTCCTACGAGCAGTACTTC.

The gene calls are TRBV19 and TRBJ1-2, with 10 bases that match TRBD1. Germline-derived CDR1 and CDR2 are LNHDA and SQIVND (reference sequence). J was trimmed by 4 bases and V by 10 bases; bases with no gene match: 6. This CDR3 spans 13 amino acids. The CDR3 nucleotides are TGTGCCATCCCGACAGGGGGCAGCTATGGCTACACCTTC. Encoded protein: CAIPTGGSYGYTF.

This clone came up a few times. V gene TRBV19 combines with J gene TRBJ1-2; 10 bases align to TRBD1. V was clipped by 5 bases and J by 3 bases; unmatched bases: 6. The CDR3 runs to 15 residues. Germline CDR1 and CDR2: LNHDA and SQIVND (reference sequence). This chain's CDR3 is CASSSGDRGHYGYTF. CDR3 in DNA: TGTGCCAGTAGTTCGGGGGACAGGGGACACTATGGCTACACCTTC.

In this sample, this clone turned up once. The V gene is TRBV7-3, the J gene TRBJ2-5; D is unclear. CDR1 SGHTA and CDR2 FQGTGA come from the germline V gene. The V end was cut by 10 bases, the J end by 5 bases, with 5 bases between. This CDR3 has 9 amino acids. CDR3 sequence: CATGETQYF. CDR3 DNA sequence: TGTGCCACCGGGGAGACCCAGTACTTC. Full variable domain (outside the CDR3, taken from reference TRBV7-3 and TRBJ2-5): GAGVSQTPSNKVTEKGKYVELRCDPISGHTALYWYRQSLGQGPEFLIYFQGTGAADDSGLPNDRFFAVRPEGSVSTLKIQRTERGDSAVYLCATGETQYFGPGTRLLVL.

Points on this clone: With a far larger clone one base away, a read error is the likely cause. The chain couples TRBV1 to TRBJ2-7; TRBD2 is the table's D call, not checked against the DNA. TRBV1 constitutes a pseudogene. The CDR3 runs to 14 residues. The CDR3 sequence is CASSQEEGAFEQYF. The CDR3 DNA reads as TGCGCCAGCAGCCAAGAGGAGGGAGCCTTCGAGCAGTACTTC.

The chain employs TRBV19 and TRBJ2-7; D not certain. There are 14 residues in the CDR3. V was shortened by 1 base and J by 3 bases, with 10 bases between the two germline ends. Germline CDR1 reads LNHDA; CDR2 reads SQIVND (reference sequence). The DNA for the CDR3 is TGTGCCAGTAGTATAGGAGGTCCAGGCTACGAGCAGTACTTC. Protein: CASSIGGPGYEQYF.

The rearrangement links TRBV4-1 to TRBJ2-2, with a tentative D call TRBD1 (5 bases). The V and J ends lost 0 bases and 5 bases respectively, with 16 bases between them. CDR1 and CDR2 from the germline V gene are MGHRA and YSYEKL. The CDR3 sequence is 17 residues long. The CDR3 coding sequence is TGCGCCAGCAGCCAAGAAGGCAGGGTTGGTACGACCGGGGAGCTGTTTTTT. Encoded protein: CASSQEGRVGTTGELFF.

The chain joins TRBV6-5 to TRBJ2-7; 8 bases fit TRBD1. CDR1 is MNHEY and CDR2 is SVGAGI in the germline V gene. The CDR3 has 15 amino acids. With V trimmed by 3 bases and J by 0 bases, 4 bases remained unmatched. The CDR3 DNA reads as TGTGCCAGCAGTTATTCGGGGACAGGCTCCTACGAGCAGTACTTC. Protein: CASSYSGTGSYEQYF.